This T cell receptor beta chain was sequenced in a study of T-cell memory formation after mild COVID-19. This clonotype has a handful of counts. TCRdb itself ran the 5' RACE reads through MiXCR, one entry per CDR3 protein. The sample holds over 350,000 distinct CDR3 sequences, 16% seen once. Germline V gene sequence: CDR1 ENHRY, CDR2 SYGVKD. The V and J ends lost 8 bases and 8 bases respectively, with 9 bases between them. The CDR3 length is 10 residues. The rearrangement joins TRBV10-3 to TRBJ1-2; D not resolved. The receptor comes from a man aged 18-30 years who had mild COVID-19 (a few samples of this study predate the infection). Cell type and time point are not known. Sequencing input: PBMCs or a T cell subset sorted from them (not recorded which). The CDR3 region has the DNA TGTGCCATCGGGTCGGAGGGCTACACCTTC. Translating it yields CAIGSEGYTF.